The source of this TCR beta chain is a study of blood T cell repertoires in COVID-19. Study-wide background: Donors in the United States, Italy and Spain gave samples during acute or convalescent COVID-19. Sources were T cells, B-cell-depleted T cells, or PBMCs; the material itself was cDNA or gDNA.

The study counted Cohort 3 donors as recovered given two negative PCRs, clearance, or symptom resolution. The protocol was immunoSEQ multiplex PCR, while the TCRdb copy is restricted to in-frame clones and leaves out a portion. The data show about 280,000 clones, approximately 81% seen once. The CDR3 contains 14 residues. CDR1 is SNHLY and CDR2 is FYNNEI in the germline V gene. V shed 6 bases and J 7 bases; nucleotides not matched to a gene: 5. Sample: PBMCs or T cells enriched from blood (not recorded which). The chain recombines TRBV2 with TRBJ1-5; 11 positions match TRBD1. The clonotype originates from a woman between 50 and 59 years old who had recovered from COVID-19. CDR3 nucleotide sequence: TGTGCCAGCAGCGGGACAGGGGGAGGCCAGCCCCAGCATTTT. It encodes CASSGTGGGQPQHF.